The present entry profiles one T cell receptor beta chain with its context. Antigen unknown. This sequence may be a read error, since a much larger clone differs from it by one base. It was RNA transcripts that yielded the amplified TCR beta CDR3 regions. The TCR CDR3 was amplified in a first-round RT-PCR using the HTBI primer set. In TCRdb, the multiplex PCR reads were re-called with MiXCR into one record per CDR3 protein. Among some 550,000 distinct CDR3 sequences listed, 15% to 20% were seen once. The sample belongs to a study of T cells in Graves' hyperthyroidism and ophthalmopathy. Study information: Before treatment of any kind, peripheral blood was taken at initial diagnosis. Study-wide points: Ophthalmopathy got predicted by the model a median about 6.5 months before its onset. Among clonotypes expanded in thyroid above 0.001, most were also found in blood.

Germline lookup yields CDR1 DFQATT and CDR2 SNEGSKA (reference sequence). Trimming cost V 5 bases and J 4 bases; bases outside gene matches: 9. The CDR3 is 15 residues long. Clinical symptoms, serum thyroxine, TRAb, thyroid ultrasound and orbital computed tomography informed diagnoses. The receptor comes from a woman in her thirties or forties with Graves' ophthalmopathy. Sequenced sample: blood. The chain carries TRBV20-1 and TRBJ2-3, with TRBD2 identical over 10 bases. The CDR3 spells CSAHSGGGAADTQYF. The CDR3 nucleotides are TGCAGTGCTCACAGCGGGGGGGGCGCCGCAGATACGCAGTATTTT.